This TCR beta chain emerged from a study of tumor-infiltrating lymphocytes in primary liver carcinoma. The input was around 530 ng total RNA; TCR beta cDNA was made from it with a constant-region primer. Generation of the TCR beta libraries relied on three nested multiplex PCR rounds using slightly modified ARM-PCR. TRBV1-TRBV30 forward primers and a C-beta reverse primer were used in the first two PCR rounds, which each ran for about 10 cycles. Using its own MiXCR run on the multiplex PCR reads, TCRdb lists one record per CDR3 protein. The sample lists roughly 190,000 distinct CDR3 sequences, about 82% occurring once. It was from roughly 20-30 mg of unsorted bulk tissue that RNA and DNA were co-extracted. Notes on this clonotype: One end of the junction is discordant with germline, which a read error may explain.

This CDR3 contains 14 residues. Germline loops: CDR1 SEHNR, CDR2 FQNEAQ (reference sequence). The sequenced sample consisted of tumor tissue from primary liver carcinoma. This TCR came from a man in his forties or fifties with primary liver carcinoma and hepatitis B virus infection. The chain carries TRBV7-9 and TRBJ1-1, with TRBD1 identical over 9 bases. In DNA, the CDR3 is TGTGACAGCCAGATTCGGGACAGGGTAACTGAAGCTTTCTTT. Residues: CDSQIRDRVTEAFF.